The next 22 T cell receptor beta chains were all read from a single sample in a study of blood T cell repertoires in COVID-19. Measured with immunoSEQ multiplex PCR; TCRdb has only the in-frame clones, and not every one. The data contain 250,000 to 350,000 clones, approximately 89% of them singletons. Sequencing was done on a sample of peripheral blood. The receptors come from a woman in her sixties with acute or convalescent COVID-19.

V is TRBV19 and J is TRBJ1-4; D not resolved. Germline V gene lookup returns CDR1 LNHDA and CDR2 SQIVND (reference sequence). Trimming pared 5 bases from V and 0 bases from J, leaving 10 bases between. This CDR3 is built from 15 residues. The CDR3 sequence is CASSPLRATNEKLFF. CDR3 nucleotides: TGTGCCAGTAGTCCGCTCCGGGCAACTAATGAAAAACTGTTTTTT.

The V gene is TRBV6-4, the J gene TRBJ1-4; TRBD1 aligns across 8 bases. CDR1 is MRHNA, CDR2 SNTAGT, per germline. The CDR3 is 13 amino acids. V was pared by 4 bases and J by 8 bases, with 3 bases of the junction left unmatched. DNA for the CDR3: TGTGCCAGCAGTGCCGGACAGGGAGAAAAACTGTTTTTT. Amino acids: CASSAGQGEKLFF.

This chain connects TRBV18 to TRBJ1-1; possible D gene TRBD1, 5 bases. Germline-derived CDR1 and CDR2 are KGHSH and LQKENI. The V end was cut by 2 bases, the J end by 1 base, with 14 bases between. CDR3 size: 16 residues. The CDR3 DNA follows: TGTGCCAGCTCACCAAGGGTTGGGCAGGGGAACACTGAAGCTTTCTTT. Its protein product is CASSPRVGQGNTEAFF.

The chain combines TRBV9 with TRBJ2-6; 8 bases line up with TRBD1. Unmatched junction bases numbered 9, after V lost 0 bases and J lost 1 base. CDR1 is SGDLS, CDR2 YYNGEE, per germline. This CDR3 has 19 residues. CDR3 DNA sequence: TGTGCCAGCAGCGTAGCCCCCAGGGGGCGGGATTCTGGGGCCAACGTCCTGACTTTC. This sequence encodes CASSVAPRGRDSGANVLTF.

The chain uses TRBV6-5 and TRBJ2-1; possible D gene TRBD2, 6 bases. Trimming took off 9 bases at V and 4 bases at J, with 16 bases between the two ends. The CDR3 covers 14 residues. The germline gives CDR1 MNHEY, CDR2 SVGAGI. The CDR3 DNA reads as TGTGCCAGTGCTAGCACGGGGGTATACAATGAGCAGTTCTTC. It specifies CASASTGVYNEQFF.

The CDR3 coding sequence is TGCGCCAGCAGCCAGGTCCCGGGACAGGGGGAAAAACTGTTTTTT. Translation gives CASSQVPGQGEKLFF. This chain links TRBV4-3 with TRBJ1-4; 10 bases match TRBD1. CDR1 and CDR2 from the germline V gene are LGHNA and YSLEER. V gave up 3 bases and J gave up 8 bases; unmatched junction bases: 6. This CDR3 contains 15 residues.

The V and J genes are TRBV5-5 and TRBJ2-7, with 10 bases lining up with TRBD2. V lost 1 base and J lost 3; bases outside the gene matches: 4. This CDR3 comprises 15 residues. Germline V gene sequence: CDR1 SGHKS, CDR2 YYEKEE (reference sequence). CDR3 sequence (DNA): TGTGCCAGCAGCTTGATGCCTAGCGGGAGCTACGAGCAGTACTTC. This encodes CASSLMPSGSYEQYF.

The chain employs TRBV19 and TRBJ2-1, with D hard to call. CDR3 length: 14 amino acids. V was pared by 5 bases and J by 6 bases, with 14 bases between. Germline CDR1 and CDR2: LNHDA and SQIVND (reference sequence). The CDR3 DNA sequence: TGTGCCAGTAGTCAAGATCGACTTCTCAATGAGCAGTTCTTC. Amino acid sequence: CASSQDRLLNEQFF.

The genes are TRBV27 and TRBJ2-2; D uncertain. Between the trimmed V and J ends, which lost 6 bases and 6 bases, there was a span of 11 bases. Germline-derived CDR1 and CDR2 are MNHEY and SMNVEV (reference sequence). This CDR3 is 13 amino acids long. In nucleotides, the CDR3 is TGTGCCAGCAGAATTCAGTCCCCCGGGGAGCTGTTTTTT. It translates to CASRIQSPGELFF.

The table lists this clone with a count of one. The chain joins TRBV28 to TRBJ2-4, with 9 bases fitting TRBD2. Germline assignment: CDR1 MDHEN and CDR2 SYDVKM. V was pared by 7 bases and J by 3 bases, with 7 bases of the junction left unmatched. This CDR3 region has 15 residues. CDR3 in amino acids: CASTAGGPDKNIQYF. For the CDR3, the DNA is TGTGCCAGCACGGCGGGGGGGCCAGACAAAAACATTCAGTACTTC.

This clone was observed a single time. The chain joins TRBV19 to TRBJ1-2; maybe TRBD1 (6 bases). This CDR3 has 14 amino acids. Germline lookup yields CDR1 LNHDA and CDR2 SQIVND (reference sequence). V lost 4 bases and J lost 5, with 14 bases in between. The CDR3 is CASSTGTQTYGYTF. DNA of the CDR3: TGTGCCAGTAGTACCGGGACACAGACTTATGGCTACACCTTC.

This clone was observed once. The genes are TRBV24-1 and TRBJ2-1, with 10 bases that match TRBD1. The germline V gene encodes CDR1 KGHDR and CDR2 SFDVKD. This CDR3 contains 15 residues. Trimming removed 4 bases from V and 4 bases from J; junction bases left unmatched: 3. The CDR3 sequence: CATSERGQGYNEQFF. CDR3 DNA: TGTGCCACCAGTGAGAGGGGACAGGGGTACAATGAGCAGTTCTTC.

This clone was seen only once. CDR3 in DNA: TGTGCCAGCAGTGAGTGGGAGGGGCAGTACTTC. Encoded protein: CASSEWEGQYF. The V and J genes are TRBV2 and TRBJ2-7, with 7 bases identical to TRBD2. V lost 3 bases, J lost 9 bases, and 2 bases stayed unmatched. The germline CDR1 and CDR2 sequences are SNHLY and FYNNEI. This CDR3 is 11 amino acids long.

The V call is TRBV19, the J call TRBJ2-2; D remains ambiguous. Trimming stripped 5 bases from V and 5 bases from J, with 9 bases between. Germline V lookup: CDR1 LNHDA, CDR2 SQIVND (reference sequence). The CDR3 contains 13 residues. CDR3 region: CASSFGWTGELFF. CDR3 bases: TGTGCCAGTAGTTTCGGGTGGACCGGGGAGCTGTTTTTT.

This chain connects TRBV18 to TRBJ1-6, with TRBD1 matching 8 bases. V lost 6 bases, J lost 11 bases, and 12 bases stayed unmatched. The CDR3 is made up of 15 amino acids. Germline assignment: CDR1 KGHSH and CDR2 LQKENI. CDR3 residues: CASSRDRDRLAPLHF. DNA for the CDR3: TGTGCCAGCTCCCGCGACCGGGACAGGCTTGCACCCCTCCACTTT.

The chain carries TRBV5-1 and TRBJ2-7, with TRBD2 as a possible D gene (5 bases). Germline V gene lookup returns CDR1 SGHRS and CDR2 YFSETQ. The V and J ends lost 0 bases and 3 bases respectively, with 7 bases between them. The CDR3 contains 13 residues. The CDR3 DNA reads as TGCGCCAGCAGCTTGGACGGGGTCTACGAGCAGTACTTC. This codes for CASSLDGVYEQYF.

The chain carries TRBV7-3 and TRBJ2-3; no definite D call. The V end lost 2 bases, the J end lost 0 bases, and 3 bases lay between the germline ends. The CDR3 totals 13 residues. CDR1 SGHTA and CDR2 FQGTGA come from the germline V gene. The CDR3 loop reads CASSLLSTDTQYF. The CDR3 region has the DNA TGTGCCAGCAGCTTACTAAGCACAGATACGCAGTATTTT.

V and J are TRBV12-3 or TRBV12-4 and TRBJ1-1, with D maybe TRBD1 (6 bases). Trimming removed 6 bases from V and 5 bases from J, with 13 bases in between. The CDR3 totals 13 residues. As DNA, the CDR3 is TGTGCCAGCAGAAATACAGGGAGTACTGAAGCTTTCTTT. Protein sequence: CASRNTGSTEAFF.

The rearrangement joins TRBV30 to TRBJ2-6, with D tentatively TRBD1 (5 bases). The CDR3 is 13 amino acids. The germline gives CDR1 GTSNPN, CDR2 SVGIG (reference sequence). V lost 4 bases and J lost 1, with 5 bases in between. CDR3 loop: CAWTGSGANVLTF. The CDR3 DNA is TGTGCCTGGACAGGGTCTGGGGCCAACGTCCTGACTTTC.

This chain connects TRBV19 to TRBJ1-1; D is ambiguous. The germline V gene has CDR1 LNHDA and CDR2 SQIVND (reference sequence). The CDR3 runs 12 residues. Trimming shortened V by 5 bases and J by 1 base, and 5 bases separated the two germline ends. CDR3 nucleotides: TGTGCCAGTAGTTACAGGAACACTGAAGCTTTCTTT. As protein: CASSYRNTEAFF.

The V call is TRBV6-5, the J call TRBJ2-5; D gene uncertain. Per germline, CDR1 MNHEY and CDR2 SVGAGI. V shed 0 bases and J shed 5 bases, with 10 bases lying between them. The CDR3 loop spans 14 amino acids. This chain's CDR3 is CASSYSRSAETQYF. Here the CDR3 DNA reads TGTGCCAGCAGTTACTCGAGGTCCGCCGAGACCCAGTACTTC.

This clone was observed a single time. The genes are TRBV12-2 and TRBJ2-2; TRBD1 was called by the table and not checked on the DNA. TRBV12-2 is an annotated pseudogene. The CDR3 length is 16 residues. In DNA form, the CDR3 reads TGTGCAAGTCGCTTAGCGGACAGGATAAACACCGGGGAGCTGTTTTTT. Translating gives CASRLADRINTGELFF.